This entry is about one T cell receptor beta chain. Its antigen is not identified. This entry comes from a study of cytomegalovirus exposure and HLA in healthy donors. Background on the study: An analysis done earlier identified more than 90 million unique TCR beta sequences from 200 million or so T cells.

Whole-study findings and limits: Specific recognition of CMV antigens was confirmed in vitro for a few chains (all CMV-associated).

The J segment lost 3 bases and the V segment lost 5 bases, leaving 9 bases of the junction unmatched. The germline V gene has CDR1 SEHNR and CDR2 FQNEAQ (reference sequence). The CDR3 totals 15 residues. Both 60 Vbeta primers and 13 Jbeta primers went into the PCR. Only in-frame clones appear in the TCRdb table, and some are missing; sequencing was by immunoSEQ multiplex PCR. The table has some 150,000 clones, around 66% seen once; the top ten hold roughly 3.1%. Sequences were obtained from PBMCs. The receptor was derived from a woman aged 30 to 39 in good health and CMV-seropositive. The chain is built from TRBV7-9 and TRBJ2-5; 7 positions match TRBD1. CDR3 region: CASSDRQGPEETQYF. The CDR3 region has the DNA TGTGCCAGCAGCGACCGACAGGGACCCGAAGAGACCCAGTACTTC.